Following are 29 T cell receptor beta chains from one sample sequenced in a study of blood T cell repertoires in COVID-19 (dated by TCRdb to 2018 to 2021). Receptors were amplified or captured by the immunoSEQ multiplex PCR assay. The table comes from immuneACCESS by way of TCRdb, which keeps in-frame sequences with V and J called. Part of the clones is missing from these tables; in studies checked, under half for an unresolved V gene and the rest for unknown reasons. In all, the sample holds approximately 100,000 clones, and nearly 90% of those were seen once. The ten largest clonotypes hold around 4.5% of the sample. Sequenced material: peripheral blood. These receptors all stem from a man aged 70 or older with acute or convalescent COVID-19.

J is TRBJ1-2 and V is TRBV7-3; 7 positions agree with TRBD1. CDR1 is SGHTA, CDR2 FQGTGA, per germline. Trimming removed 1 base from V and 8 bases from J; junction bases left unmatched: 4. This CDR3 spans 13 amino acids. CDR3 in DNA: TGTGCCAGCAGCTTAAAGGGGGCTCGGGGCTACACCTTC. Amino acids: CASSLKGARGYTF.

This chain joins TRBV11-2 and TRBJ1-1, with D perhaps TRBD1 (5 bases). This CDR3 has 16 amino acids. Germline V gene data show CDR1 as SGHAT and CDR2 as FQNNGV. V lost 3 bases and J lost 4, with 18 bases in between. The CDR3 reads CASSFPGSGGSTEAFF. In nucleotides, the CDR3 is TGTGCCAGCAGCTTCCCCGGGAGTGGGGGGAGCACTGAAGCTTTCTTT.

CDR3 DNA sequence: TGTGCCAGCAGCCAAGGGCGGGGGGCCTACAATGAGCAGTTCTTC. Translated: CASSQGRGAYNEQFF. The V gene is TRBV3-1 (or the pseudogene TRBV3-2), the J gene TRBJ2-1; the match to TRBD2 covers 8 bases. This CDR3 spans 15 amino acids. Germline V gene sequence: CDR1 LGHDT, CDR2 YNNKEL (reference sequence). After removal of 1 base from V and 2 bases from J, the junction contained 1 base not matched to a gene.

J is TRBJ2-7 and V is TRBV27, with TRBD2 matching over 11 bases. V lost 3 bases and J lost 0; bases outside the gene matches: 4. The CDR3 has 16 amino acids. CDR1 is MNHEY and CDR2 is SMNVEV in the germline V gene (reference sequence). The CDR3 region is CASSLTSGVPSYEQYF. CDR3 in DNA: TGTGCCAGCAGTTTGACTAGCGGGGTCCCCTCCTACGAGCAGTACTTC.

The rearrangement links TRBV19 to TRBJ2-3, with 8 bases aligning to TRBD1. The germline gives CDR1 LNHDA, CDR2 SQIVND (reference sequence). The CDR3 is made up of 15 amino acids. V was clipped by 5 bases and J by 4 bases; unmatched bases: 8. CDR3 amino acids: CASSPRTGSPDTQYF. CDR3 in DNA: TGTGCCAGTAGTCCCCGGACAGGGAGCCCAGATACGCAGTATTTT.

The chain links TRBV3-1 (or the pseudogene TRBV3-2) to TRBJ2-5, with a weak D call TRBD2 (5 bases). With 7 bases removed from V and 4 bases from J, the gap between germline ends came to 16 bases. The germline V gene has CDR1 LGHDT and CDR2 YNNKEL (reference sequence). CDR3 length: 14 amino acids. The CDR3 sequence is CASTPPEARETQYF. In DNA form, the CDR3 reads TGTGCCAGCACCCCCCCGGAGGCCAGAGAGACCCAGTACTTC.

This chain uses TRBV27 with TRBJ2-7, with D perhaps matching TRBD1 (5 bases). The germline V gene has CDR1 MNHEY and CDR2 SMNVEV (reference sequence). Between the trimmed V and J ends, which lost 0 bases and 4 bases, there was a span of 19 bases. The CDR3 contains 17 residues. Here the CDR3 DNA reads TGTGCCAGCAGTTTATCCGGTGGTGGGGCGGCCCGATACGAGCAGTACTTC. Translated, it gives CASSLSGGGAARYEQYF.

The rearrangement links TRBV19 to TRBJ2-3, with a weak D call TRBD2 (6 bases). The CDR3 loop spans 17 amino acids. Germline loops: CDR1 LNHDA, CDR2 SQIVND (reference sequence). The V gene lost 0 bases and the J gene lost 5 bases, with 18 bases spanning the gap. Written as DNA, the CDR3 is TGTGCCAGTAGTATAGATGGAGGACTCGCCGGGGGAGATACGCAGTATTTT. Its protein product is CASSIDGGLAGGDTQYF.

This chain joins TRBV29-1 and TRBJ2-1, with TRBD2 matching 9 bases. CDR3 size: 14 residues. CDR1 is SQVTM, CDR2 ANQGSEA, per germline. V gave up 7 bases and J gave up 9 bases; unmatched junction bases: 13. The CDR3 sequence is CSAEGGGGAPEQFF. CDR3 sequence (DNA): TGCAGCGCCGAGGGTGGCGGGGGGGCCCCTGAGCAGTTCTTC.

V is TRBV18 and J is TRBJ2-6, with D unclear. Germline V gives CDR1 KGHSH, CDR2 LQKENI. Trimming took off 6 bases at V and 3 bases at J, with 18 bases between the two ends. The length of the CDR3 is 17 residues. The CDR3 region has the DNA TGTGCCAGCTCCTTCGCGACCCCTCGAGGTGGGGCCAACGTCCTGACTTTC. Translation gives CASSFATPRGGANVLTF.

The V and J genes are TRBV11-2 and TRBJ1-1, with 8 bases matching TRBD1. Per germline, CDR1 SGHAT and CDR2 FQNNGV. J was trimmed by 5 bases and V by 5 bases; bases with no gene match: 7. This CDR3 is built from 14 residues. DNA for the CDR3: TGTGCCAGCAGCCCGTGGACAGGGATGACTGAAGCTTTCTTT. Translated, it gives CASSPWTGMTEAFF.

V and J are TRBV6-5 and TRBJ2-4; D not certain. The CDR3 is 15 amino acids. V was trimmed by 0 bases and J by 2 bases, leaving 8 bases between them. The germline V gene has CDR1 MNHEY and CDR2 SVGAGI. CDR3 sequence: CASSYSSGPKNIQYF. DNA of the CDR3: TGTGCCAGCAGTTACTCGAGTGGGCCCAAAAACATTCAGTACTTC.

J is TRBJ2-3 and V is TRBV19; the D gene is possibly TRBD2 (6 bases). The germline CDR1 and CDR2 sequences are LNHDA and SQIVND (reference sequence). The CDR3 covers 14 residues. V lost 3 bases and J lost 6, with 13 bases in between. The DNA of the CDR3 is TGTGCCAGTAGTATCGGGAGCAGGGAGGATACGCAGTATTTT. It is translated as CASSIGSREDTQYF.

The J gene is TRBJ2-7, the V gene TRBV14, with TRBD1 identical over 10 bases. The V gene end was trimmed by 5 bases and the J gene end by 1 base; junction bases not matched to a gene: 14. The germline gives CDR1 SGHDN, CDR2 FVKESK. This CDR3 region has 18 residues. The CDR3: CASSSGQGRLGLSYEQYV. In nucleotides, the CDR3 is TGTGCCAGCAGCTCGGGACAGGGGCGTCTAGGACTTTCCTACGAGCAGTACGTC.

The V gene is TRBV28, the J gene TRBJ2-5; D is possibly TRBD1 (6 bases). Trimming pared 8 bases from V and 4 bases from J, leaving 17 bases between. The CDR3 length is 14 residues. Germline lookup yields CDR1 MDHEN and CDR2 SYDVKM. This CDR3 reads CASLTGYPPETQYF. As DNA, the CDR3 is TGTGCCAGCCTAACAGGGTACCCCCCAGAGACCCAGTACTTC. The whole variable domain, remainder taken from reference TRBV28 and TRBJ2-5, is DVKVTQSSRYLVKRTGEKVFLECVQDMDHENMFWYRQDPGLGLRLIYFSYDVKMKEKGDIPEGYSVSREKKERFSLILESASTNQTSMYLCASLTGYPPETQYFGPGTRLLVL.

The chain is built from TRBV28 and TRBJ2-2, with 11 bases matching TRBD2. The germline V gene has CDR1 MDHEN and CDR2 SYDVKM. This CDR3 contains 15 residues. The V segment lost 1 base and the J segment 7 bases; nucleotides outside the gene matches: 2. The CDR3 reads CASSLLAGGFGELFF. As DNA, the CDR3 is TGTGCCAGCAGTTTATTAGCGGGGGGGTTCGGGGAGCTGTTTTTT.

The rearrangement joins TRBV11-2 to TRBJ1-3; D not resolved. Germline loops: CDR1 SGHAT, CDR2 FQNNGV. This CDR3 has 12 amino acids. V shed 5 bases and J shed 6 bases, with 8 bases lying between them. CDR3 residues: CASSTVTNTIYF. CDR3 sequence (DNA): TGTGCCAGCAGCACGGTTACAAACACCATATATTTT.

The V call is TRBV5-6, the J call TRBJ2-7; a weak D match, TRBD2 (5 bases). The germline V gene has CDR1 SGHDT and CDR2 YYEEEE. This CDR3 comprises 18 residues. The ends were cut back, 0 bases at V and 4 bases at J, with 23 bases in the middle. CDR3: CASSLAGDLTGELYEQYV. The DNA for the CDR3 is TGTGCCAGCAGCTTGGCCGGGGATCTCACCGGGGAGTTATACGAGCAGTACGTC.

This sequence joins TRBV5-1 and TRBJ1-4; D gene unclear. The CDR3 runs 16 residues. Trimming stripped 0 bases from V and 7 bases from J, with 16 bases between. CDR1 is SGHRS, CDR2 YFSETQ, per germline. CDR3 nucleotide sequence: TGCGCCAGCAGCTTGGCCACGGGGAGGGCGGTTGAAAAACTGTTTTTT. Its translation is CASSLATGRAVEKLFF.

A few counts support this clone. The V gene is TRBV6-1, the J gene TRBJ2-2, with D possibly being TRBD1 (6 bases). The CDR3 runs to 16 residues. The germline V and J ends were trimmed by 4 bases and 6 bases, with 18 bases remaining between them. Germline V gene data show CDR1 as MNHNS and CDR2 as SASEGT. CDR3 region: CASSAYWDMRSGELFF. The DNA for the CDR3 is TGTGCCAGCAGTGCCTATTGGGACATGAGGTCCGGGGAGCTGTTTTTT.

The CDR3 spells CASSFRNTEAFF. In DNA form, the CDR3 reads TGTGCCAGCAGTTTTAGGAACACTGAAGCTTTCTTT. The rearrangement uses TRBV12-3 or TRBV12-4 and TRBJ1-1; D unclear. V lost 3 bases and J 1 base, leaving 3 bases between the germline ends. The CDR3 loop spans 12 amino acids.

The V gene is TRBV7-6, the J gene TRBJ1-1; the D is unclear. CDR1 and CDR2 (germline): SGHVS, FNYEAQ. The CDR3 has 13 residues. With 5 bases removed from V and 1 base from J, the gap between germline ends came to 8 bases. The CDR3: CASSPQTNTEAFF. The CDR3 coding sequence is TGTGCCAGCAGCCCACAGACGAACACTGAAGCTTTCTTT.

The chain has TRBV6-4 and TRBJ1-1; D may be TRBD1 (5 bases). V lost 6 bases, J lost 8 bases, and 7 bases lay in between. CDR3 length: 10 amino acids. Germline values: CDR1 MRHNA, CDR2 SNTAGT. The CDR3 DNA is TGTGCCAGCAGGAGGACAGAAGCTTTCTTT. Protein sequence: CASRRTEAFF.

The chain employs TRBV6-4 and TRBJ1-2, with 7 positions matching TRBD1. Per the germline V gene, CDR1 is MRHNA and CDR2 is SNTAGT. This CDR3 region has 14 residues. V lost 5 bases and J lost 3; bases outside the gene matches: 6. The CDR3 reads CASSPRTGHYGYTF. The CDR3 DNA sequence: TGTGCCAGCAGTCCGAGGACAGGTCACTATGGCTACACCTTC.

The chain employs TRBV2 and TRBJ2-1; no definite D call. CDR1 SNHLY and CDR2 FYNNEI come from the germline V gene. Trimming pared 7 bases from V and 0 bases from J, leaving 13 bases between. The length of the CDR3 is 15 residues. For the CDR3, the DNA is TGTGCCAGCATTTGGGCAGAGAGCTCCTACAATGAGCAGTTCTTC. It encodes CASIWAESSYNEQFF.

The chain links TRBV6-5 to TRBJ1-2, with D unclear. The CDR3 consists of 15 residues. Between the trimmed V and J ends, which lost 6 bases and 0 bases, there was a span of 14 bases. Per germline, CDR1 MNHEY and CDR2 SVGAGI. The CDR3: CASSRDNPTNYGYTF. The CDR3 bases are TGTGCCAGCAGCCGAGACAACCCGACTAACTATGGCTACACCTTC.

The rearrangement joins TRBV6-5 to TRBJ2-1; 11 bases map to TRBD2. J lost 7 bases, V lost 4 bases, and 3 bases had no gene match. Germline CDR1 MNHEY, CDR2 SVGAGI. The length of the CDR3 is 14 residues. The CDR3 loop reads CASSSSGGSNEQFF. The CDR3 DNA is TGTGCCAGCAGTTCTAGCGGGGGGAGTAATGAGCAGTTCTTC.

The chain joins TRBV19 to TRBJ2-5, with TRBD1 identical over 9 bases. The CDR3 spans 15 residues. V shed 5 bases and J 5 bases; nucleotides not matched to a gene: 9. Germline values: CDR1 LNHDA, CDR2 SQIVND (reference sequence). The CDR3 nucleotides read TGTGCCAGTAGTCCCTACAGGGGGCAAGAGGAGACCCAGTACTTC. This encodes CASSPYRGQEETQYF.

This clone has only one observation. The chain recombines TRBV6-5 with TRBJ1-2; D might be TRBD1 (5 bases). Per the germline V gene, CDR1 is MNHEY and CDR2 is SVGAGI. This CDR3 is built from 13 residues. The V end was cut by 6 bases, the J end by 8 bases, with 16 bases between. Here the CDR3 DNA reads TGTGCCAGCAGCCGCAGGGAATCCGAAGGCTACACCTTC. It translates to CASSRRESEGYTF.